This T cell receptor (beta chain) derives from a study of CD8 T cells in Susac syndrome. Random hexamers were used to reverse transcribe an amount of roughly 0.45 to 1 ug RNA. The method of amplification for TCR beta CDR3 was immunoSEQ multiplex PCR, covering 54 Vbeta and 13 Jbeta. TCRdb called the immunoSEQ multiplex PCR reads again in MiXCR, with one record for every CDR3 protein. This sample has 150,000 to 200,000 distinct CDR3 sequences, with around 93% found just once. The CDR3 is 15 residues long. Germline lookup yields CDR1 SEHNR and CDR2 FQNEAQ (reference sequence). Germline trimming cut 8 bases from V and 3 bases from J; bases unmatched to any gene: 11. The study sequenced TCR beta in blood CD8+ and CD4+ T cells. The multiple sclerosis controls were treatment-naive patients affected by stable or active relapsing-remitting disease. Negative isolation yielded the CD8+ and CD4+ T cells, while FACS enriched the TEMRA cells.

The source of this sequence is a human donor with multiple sclerosis. The source material was CD4+ T cells from PBMCs. This chain connects TRBV7-9 to TRBJ2-3; 7 nucleotides line up with TRBD2. The CDR3 nucleotides are TGTGCCAGCCAGCCCAGCGGGGCCGGTACAGATACGCAGTATTTT. Its protein is CASQPSGAGTDTQYF.